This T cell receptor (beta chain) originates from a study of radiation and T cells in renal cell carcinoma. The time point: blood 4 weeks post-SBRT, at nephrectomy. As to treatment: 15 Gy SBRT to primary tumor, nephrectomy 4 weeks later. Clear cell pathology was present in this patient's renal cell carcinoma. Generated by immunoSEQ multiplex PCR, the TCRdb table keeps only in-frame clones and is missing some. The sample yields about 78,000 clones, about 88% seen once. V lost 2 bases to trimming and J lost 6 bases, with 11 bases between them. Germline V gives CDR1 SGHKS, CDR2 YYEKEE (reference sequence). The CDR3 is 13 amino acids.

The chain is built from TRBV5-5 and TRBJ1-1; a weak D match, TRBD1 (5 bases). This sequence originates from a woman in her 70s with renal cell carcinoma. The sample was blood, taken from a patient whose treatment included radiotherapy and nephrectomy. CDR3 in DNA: TGTGCCAGCAGCTTAATCAGGGACCCTGAAGCTTTCTTT. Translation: CASSLIRDPEAFF.